This TCR beta chain was sequenced during a study of identical twins. Study-level findings and limits: Fewer insertions were carried by abundant cord blood beta clonotypes, but none was seen in memory repertoires.

Trimming shortened V by 0 bases and J by 10 bases, and 8 bases separated the two germline ends. The CDR3 consists of 12 residues. The germline gives CDR1 SGHRS, CDR2 YFSETQ. Concerning this clonotype: The antigen is unknown.

A universal primer site was incorporated via template switching, and the cDNA contained unique molecular identifiers. TCRdb redid the calling of the 5' RACE reads with MiXCR, one entry per CDR3 protein. The table includes about 200,000 distinct CDR3 sequences, over 8% detected once. Sequencing input: memory (CD45RO+) T cells sorted from blood. The genes are TRBV5-1 and TRBJ2-1; no firm D call. The source of this sequence is a woman between 18 and 29 years old in good health. The CDR3 loop is CASSLGLREQFF. The CDR3 coding sequence is TGCGCCAGCAGCTTGGGACTTCGCGAGCAGTTCTTC. Supplemented by reference TRBV5-1 and TRBJ2-1, the full variable domain reads KAGVTQTPRYLIKTRGQQVTLSCSPISGHRSVSWYQQTPGQGLQFLFEYFSETQRNKGNFPGRFSGRQFSNSRSEMNVSTLELGDSALYLCASSLGLREQFFGPGTRLTVL.